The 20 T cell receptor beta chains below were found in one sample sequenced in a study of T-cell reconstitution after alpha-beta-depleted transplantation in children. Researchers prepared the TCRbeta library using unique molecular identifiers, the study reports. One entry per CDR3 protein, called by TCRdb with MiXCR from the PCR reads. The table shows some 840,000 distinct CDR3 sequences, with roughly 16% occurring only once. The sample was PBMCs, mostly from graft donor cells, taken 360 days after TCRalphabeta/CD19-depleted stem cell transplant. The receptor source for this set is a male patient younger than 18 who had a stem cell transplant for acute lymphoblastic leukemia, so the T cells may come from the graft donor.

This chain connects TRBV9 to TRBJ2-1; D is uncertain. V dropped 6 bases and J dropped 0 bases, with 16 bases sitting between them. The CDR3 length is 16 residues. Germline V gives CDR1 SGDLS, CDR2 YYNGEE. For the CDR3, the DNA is TGTGCCAGCACCCTCGAAGCGTCGAGCTCCTACAATGAGCAGTTCTTC. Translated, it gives CASTLEASSSYNEQFF.

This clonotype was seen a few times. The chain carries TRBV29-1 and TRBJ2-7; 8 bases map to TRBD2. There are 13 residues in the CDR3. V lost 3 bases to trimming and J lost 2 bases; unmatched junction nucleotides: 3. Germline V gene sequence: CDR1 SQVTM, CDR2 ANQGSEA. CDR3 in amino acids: CSVELSGTYEQYF. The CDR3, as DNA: TGCAGCGTTGAGCTTAGCGGGACCTACGAGCAGTACTTC.

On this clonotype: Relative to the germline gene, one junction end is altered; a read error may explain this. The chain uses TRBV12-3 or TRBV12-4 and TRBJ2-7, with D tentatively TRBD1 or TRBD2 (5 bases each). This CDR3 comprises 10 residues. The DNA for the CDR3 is TGTGCCAGCAGTTTAAGGGACGTGATTTTT. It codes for CASSLRDVIF.

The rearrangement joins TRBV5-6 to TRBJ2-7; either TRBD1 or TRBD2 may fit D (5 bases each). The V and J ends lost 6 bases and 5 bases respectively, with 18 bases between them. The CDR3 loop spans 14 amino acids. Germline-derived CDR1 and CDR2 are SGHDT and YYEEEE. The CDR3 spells CASNHRGRENEQYF. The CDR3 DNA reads TGTGCCAGCAACCACCGGGGCAGGGAGAACGAGCAGTACTTC.

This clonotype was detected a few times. CDR3 protein: CASTRGFPLRNEQFF. The CDR3 DNA reads as TGCGCCAGCACAAGGGGCTTCCCCCTTCGCAATGAGCAGTTCTTC. The chain links TRBV5-1 to TRBJ2-1; perhaps TRBD1 as D (5 bases). V was shortened by 6 bases and J by 6 bases, with 19 bases between the two germline ends. CDR1 and CDR2 from the germline V gene are SGHRS and YFSETQ. The CDR3 spans 15 residues.

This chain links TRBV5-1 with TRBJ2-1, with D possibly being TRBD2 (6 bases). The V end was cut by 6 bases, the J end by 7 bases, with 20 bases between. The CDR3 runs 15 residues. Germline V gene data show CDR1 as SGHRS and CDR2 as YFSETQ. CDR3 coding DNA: TGCGCCAGCATCATTGACGGGTCTAGCGTTAATGAGCAGTTCTTC. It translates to CASIIDGSSVNEQFF.

The CDR3 coding sequence is TGTGCCAGCAGCAAAGCTAGCTTTTTCGGCTCCTACAATGAGCAGTTCTTC. It encodes CASSKASFFGSYNEQFF. V gene TRBV21-1 combines with J gene TRBJ2-1. TRBV21-1 is noted as a pseudogene. This CDR3 has 17 amino acids.

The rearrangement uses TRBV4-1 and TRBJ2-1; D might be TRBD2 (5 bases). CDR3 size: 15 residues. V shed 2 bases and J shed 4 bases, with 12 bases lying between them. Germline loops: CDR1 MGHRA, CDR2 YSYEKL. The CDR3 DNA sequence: TGCGCCAGCAGCCAAACTAGTCGAAAATACAATGAGCAGTTCTTC. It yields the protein CASSQTSRKYNEQFF.

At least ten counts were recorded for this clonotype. The DNA for the CDR3 is TGTGCGAGCGGTGCGGGAGGCAATCAGCCCCAGCATTTT. Translated, it gives CASGAGGNQPQHF. The J gene is TRBJ1-5, the V gene TRBV6-1; D not resolved. The CDR3 covers 13 residues. Germline V gene data show CDR1 as MNHNS and CDR2 as SASEGT.

Here the CDR3 reads CASSAGGGLNTEAFF. DNA of the CDR3: TGCGCCAGCAGCGCGGGGGGGGGCTTGAACACTGAAGCTTTCTTT. This chain links TRBV5-1 with TRBJ1-1, with D possibly TRBD1 on 6 matching bases. The ends were cut back, 4 bases at V and 0 bases at J, with 13 bases in the middle. This CDR3 has 15 residues. Per the germline V gene, CDR1 is SGHRS and CDR2 is YFSETQ. Using reference TRBV5-1 and TRBJ1-1 for the parts outside the CDR3, the full variable domain is KAGVTQTPRYLIKTRGQQVTLSCSPISGHRSVSWYQQTPGQGLQFLFEYFSETQRNKGNFPGRFSGRQFSNSRSEMNVSTLELGDSALYLCASSAGGGLNTEAFFGQGTRLTVV.

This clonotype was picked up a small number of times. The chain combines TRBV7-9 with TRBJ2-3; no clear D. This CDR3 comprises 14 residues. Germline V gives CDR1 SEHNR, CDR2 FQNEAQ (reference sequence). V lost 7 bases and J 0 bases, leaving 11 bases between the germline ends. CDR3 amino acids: CASNLMVSTDTQYF. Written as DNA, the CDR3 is TGTGCCAGCAACCTTATGGTTAGCACAGATACGCAGTATTTT.

CDR3 amino acids: CASSLEIEGTYEQYF. The CDR3 bases are TGTGCCAGCAGCTTAGAAATAGAAGGCACCTACGAGCAGTACTTC. The chain joins TRBV11-2 to TRBJ2-7, with unresolved D. The CDR3 consists of 15 residues. Per the germline V gene, CDR1 is SGHAT and CDR2 is FQNNGV. V shed 0 bases and J shed 2 bases, with 11 bases lying between them.

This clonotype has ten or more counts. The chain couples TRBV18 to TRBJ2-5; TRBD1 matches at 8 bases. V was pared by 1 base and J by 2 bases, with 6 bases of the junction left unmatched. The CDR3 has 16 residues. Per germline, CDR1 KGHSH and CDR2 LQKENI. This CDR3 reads CASSPRYRGKQETQYF. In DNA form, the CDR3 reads TGTGCCAGCTCACCACGATACAGGGGGAAACAAGAGACCCAGTACTTC.

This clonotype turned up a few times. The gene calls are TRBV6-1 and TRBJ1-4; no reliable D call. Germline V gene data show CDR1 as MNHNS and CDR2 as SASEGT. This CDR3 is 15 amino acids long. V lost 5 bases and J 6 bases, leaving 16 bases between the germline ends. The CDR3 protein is CASSQRTGQHEKLFF. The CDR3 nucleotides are TGTGCCAGCAGTCAGCGGACTGGGCAGCATGAAAAACTGTTTTTT.

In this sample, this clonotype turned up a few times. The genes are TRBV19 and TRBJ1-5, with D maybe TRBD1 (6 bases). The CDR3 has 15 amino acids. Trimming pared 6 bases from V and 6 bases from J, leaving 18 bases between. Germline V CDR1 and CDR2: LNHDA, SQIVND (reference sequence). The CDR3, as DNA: TGTGCCAGTAGCCTTCAAGGACAGAATCGTCAGCCCCAGCATTTT. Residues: CASSLQGQNRQPQHF.

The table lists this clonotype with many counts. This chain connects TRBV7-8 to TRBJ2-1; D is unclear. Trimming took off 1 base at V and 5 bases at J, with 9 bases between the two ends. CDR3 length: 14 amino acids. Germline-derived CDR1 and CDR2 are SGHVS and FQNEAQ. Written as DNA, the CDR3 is TGTGCCAGCAGCTTAGAGCAGTGGGACAATGAGCAGTTCTTC. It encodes CASSLEQWDNEQFF.

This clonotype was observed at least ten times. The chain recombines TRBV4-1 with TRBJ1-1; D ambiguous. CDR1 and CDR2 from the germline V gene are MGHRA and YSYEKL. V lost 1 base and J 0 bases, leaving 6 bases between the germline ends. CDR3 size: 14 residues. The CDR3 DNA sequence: TGCGCCAGCAGCCAAGTCCAGCTGAACACTGAAGCTTTCTTT. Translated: CASSQVQLNTEAFF.

CDR3 in DNA: TGTGCCAGCAGCTTAATGGGGACCTTGGAGGCAGATACGCAGTATTTT. This sequence encodes CASSLMGTLEADTQYF. The chain uses TRBV7-3 and TRBJ2-3; D may match TRBD1 or TRBD2 (5 bases each). The CDR3 sequence is 16 residues long. The V end was cut by 1 base, the J end by 4 bases, with 15 bases between. Germline V gene lookup returns CDR1 SGHTA and CDR2 FQGTGA.

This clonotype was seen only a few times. CDR3 amino acids: CATSDLSGSYNEQFF. The CDR3 DNA is TGTGCCACCAGTGATTTGAGTGGCTCCTACAATGAGCAGTTCTTC. V is TRBV24-1 and J is TRBJ2-1, with D unresolved. The ends were cut back, 0 bases at V and 0 bases at J, with 5 bases in the middle. Germline CDR1 and CDR2: KGHDR and SFDVKD. The CDR3 runs 15 residues.

CDR3: CATSDLVIAGGTGELFF. The CDR3 bases are TGTGCCACCAGTGATTTGGTAATAGCGGGAGGTACCGGGGAGCTGTTTTTT. The chain recombines TRBV24-1 with TRBJ2-2; 10 positions agree with TRBD2. The junction had 5 bases not matched to a gene; V was cut back by 0 bases and J by 5 bases. Germline CDR1 is KGHDR and CDR2 is SFDVKD. The CDR3 totals 17 residues.